These 9 T cell receptor beta chains were all obtained from the same sample, sequenced in a study of T cells after posttransplantation cyclophosphamide. Assay: immunoSEQ multiplex PCR; the TCRdb copy retains only in-frame clones and omits some. The sample was found to contain approximately 1,800 clones, and every one recurs. Treatment was busulfan-fludarabine conditioning, a marrow graft, and cyclophosphamide on days +3 and +4. Sequencing used PBMCs, obtained 32 days after allogeneic stem cell transplant with posttransplant cyclophosphamide. The receptors originated from a female patient aged 40 to 55 who received an allogeneic stem cell transplant from a related donor, was CMV-positive, and had no GVHD. Some T cells may have originated in the graft donor.

Within the sample, this clone is large (0.1 to 1%). V usage is TRBV19 and J usage is TRBJ2-1; D perhaps matches TRBD2 (6 bases). The germline V gene has CDR1 LNHDA and CDR2 SQIVND (reference sequence). This CDR3 has 14 amino acids. The V and J ends lost 9 bases and 4 bases respectively, with 16 bases between them. The CDR3 nucleotides are TGTGCCAGCACTGGTGGGACTTCATACAATGAGCAGTTCTTC. Its protein is CASTGGTSYNEQFF.

Ten or more counts support this clone. CDR3 nucleotide sequence: TGTGCCAGCAGGAGCGACAGGGGCTACGAGCAGTACTTC. This sequence encodes CASRSDRGYEQYF. The chain is built from TRBV6-2 or TRBV6-3 and TRBJ2-7; TRBD1 aligns across 8 bases. V dropped 6 bases and J dropped 3; count of bases not matched to a gene: 4. The CDR3 is 13 residues long. The germline CDR1 and CDR2 sequences are MNHEY and SVGEGT.

Relative to its sample, this clone is medium-sized. V and J are TRBV4-3 and TRBJ1-5; D might be TRBD1 (6 bases). CDR1 and CDR2 (germline): LGHNA, YSLEER. The V and J ends lost 0 bases and 4 bases respectively, with 10 bases between them. This CDR3 has 15 amino acids. The CDR3 region is CASSQESGANQPQHF. The CDR3 DNA is TGCGCCAGCAGCCAAGAGTCAGGGGCAAATCAGCCCCAGCATTTT.

This clone qualifies as medium-sized. This chain's CDR3 is CASMDTGTGLYEQYF. The CDR3 nucleotides are TGTGCCAGTATGGACACCGGGACAGGCCTCTACGAGCAGTACTTC. The chain recombines TRBV19 with TRBJ2-7; 8 positions match TRBD1. This CDR3 has 15 residues. With 7 bases clipped from V and 3 bases from J, the junction kept 11 bases outside the gene matches. Germline CDR1 LNHDA, CDR2 SQIVND (reference sequence). Drawing the rest from reference TRBV19 and TRBJ2-7, the complete variable domain is DGGITQSPKYLFRKEGQNVTLSCEQNLNHDAMYWYRQDPGQGLRLIYYSQIVNDFQKGDIAEGYSVSREKKESFPLTVTSAQKNPTAFYLCASMDTGTGLYEQYFGPGTRLTVT.

By share, this clone counts as medium-sized. The chain recombines TRBV2 with TRBJ1-2; possibly TRBD1 for D (5 bases). The CDR3 has 13 residues. Germline-derived CDR1 and CDR2 are SNHLY and FYNNEI. Trimming cost V 2 bases and J 7 bases, with 11 bases left between them. CDR3 in DNA: TGTGCCAGCAGTGAAAGACCCGGGGGTGGCTACACCTTC. Amino acids: CASSERPGGGYTF.

This clone was observed at least ten times. The chain employs TRBV5-4 and TRBJ2-3; 12 bases align to TRBD1. CDR1 and CDR2 (germline): SGHNT, YYREEE (reference sequence). V lost 0 bases and J lost 6; bases outside the gene matches: 5. The CDR3 extends over 16 amino acids. CDR3 nucleotides: TGTGCCAGCAGCTTGGGGGGACAGGGGGCGGCGGATACGCAGTATTTT. It specifies CASSLGGQGAADTQYF.

This clone ranks as medium-sized. The chain has TRBV7-3 and TRBJ1-2, with D possibly matching TRBD1 (5 bases). V lost 2 bases and J 8 bases, leaving 12 bases between the germline ends. This CDR3 region has 13 residues. The V gene's germline CDR1 is SGHTA and CDR2 FQGTGA. DNA of the CDR3: TGTGCCAGCAGCTTATATACAGGAGGAGGCTACACCTTC. Its protein product is CASSLYTGGGYTF. Together with reference TRBV7-3 and TRBJ1-2, the CDR3 gives the full variable domain: GAGVSQTPSNKVTEKGKYVELRCDPISGHTALYWYRQSLGQGPEFLIYFQGTGAADDSGLPNDRFFAVRPEGSVSTLKIQRTERGDSAVYLCASSLYTGGGYTFGSGTRLTVV.

By proportion, this clone is medium-sized (0.01 to 0.1%). The genes are TRBV5-1 and TRBJ1-1, with D hard to call. V was pared by 7 bases and J by 0 bases, with 16 bases between. CDR3 length: 15 amino acids. CDR1 and CDR2 from the germline V gene are SGHRS and YFSETQ. CDR3 in DNA: TGCGCCAGCGACCGGGGTTGGGGTATGAACACTGAAGCTTTCTTT. This translates into CASDRGWGMNTEAFF.

There are many counts of this clone. The CDR3: CASSLVGLTDTQYF. The CDR3 nucleotides are TGCGCCAGCAGCTTGGTGGGACTCACGGATACGCAGTATTTT. The chain links TRBV5-1 to TRBJ2-3; TRBD2 is a possible D gene (6 bases). The CDR3 loop spans 14 amino acids. Trimming stripped 0 bases from V and 6 bases from J, with 11 bases between. Germline values: CDR1 SGHRS, CDR2 YFSETQ. Full variable domain (outside the CDR3, taken from reference TRBV5-1 and TRBJ2-3): KAGVTQTPRYLIKTRGQQVTLSCSPISGHRSVSWYQQTPGQGLQFLFEYFSETQRNKGNFPGRFSGRQFSNSRSEMNVSTLELGDSALYLCASSLVGLTDTQYFGPGTRLTVL.